This entry concerns a single T cell receptor beta chain. Its antigen is currently unknown. Expressed TCRB transcripts were sequenced because the entire RNA isolate underwent reverse transcription. Generated by immunoSEQ multiplex PCR, the TCRdb table keeps only in-frame clones and is missing some. Altogether hundreds of thousands of clones are present, approximately 15% being singletons, with the ten largest covering more than 0.015%. The data stem from a study of beta chain features in type 1 diabetes. A single heparinised blood sample, averaging around 110 mL, was obtained per donor. CD45RO/CCR7/CD25/CD127/CD95/CD27 separated CD4+ naive, central memory, regulatory and stem cell-like memory cells by sorting. V lost 0 bases to trimming and J lost 2 bases; unmatched junction nucleotides: 5. Looked up from germline, CDR1 is SGHAT and CDR2 is FQNNGV. The CDR3 is 17 residues long. Points from the study as a whole: Patients showed naive, central memory and Treg TCRB repertoires that appeared more similar than those of healthy donors. For type 1 diabetes patients, VDJ junctions showed fewer insertions and more deletions. Researchers report that Type 1 diabetes patients had moderately but significantly shorter TCRB CDR3s across all four CD4+ subsets.

The receptor's source is a man aged 18 to 29 with type 1 diabetes. V gene TRBV11-2 combines with J gene TRBJ2-7; 12 bases are a match to TRBD1. Sequencing was done on a sample of naive CD4+ T cells from blood. The CDR3 spells CASSLDLGQGATYEQYF. In nucleotides, the CDR3 is TGTGCCAGCAGCTTAGACCTGGGACAGGGGGCGACCTACGAGCAGTACTTC.